The present T cell receptor beta chain was sequenced within a study of T cell clonality in common variable immunodeficiency. Study results and caveats: TCRbeta clonality was increased in CVID versus healthy controls. Links between repertoire features and CVID complications were heterogeneity-limited. In common variable immunodeficiency, TCR beta chains reportedly carried fewer deletions and N-nucleotide insertions. Compared with controls, CVID subjects had fewer shared TCRbeta clones.

The protocol was immunoSEQ multiplex PCR, while the TCRdb copy is restricted to in-frame clones and leaves out a portion. The table lists about 52,000 clones, with no singletons. Germline CDR1 reads SGHKS; CDR2 reads YYEKEE (reference sequence). The V and J ends lost 6 bases and 2 bases respectively, with 11 bases between them. This CDR3 region has 13 residues. This clone was seen repeatedly, ten times or more. Its cognate antigen is unknown. The CDR3 end is not reached by the read, which stops 3 residues before it; the germline J gene fills it in. The receptor was derived from a person aged 18 to 75 in good health. Sequenced: peripheral blood mononuclear cells. The J gene is TRBJ2-5, the V gene TRBV5-5; no definite D call. CDR3 region: CASTRPSQETQYF. Partial CDR3 DNA: TGTGCCAGCACCCGCCCCAGTCAAGAGACC.